The 18 T cell receptor beta chains reported below all come from one sample, sequenced in a study of CD8 T cells in Susac syndrome. An input of roughly 0.5 to 1 ug of RNA was subjected to reverse transcription using random hexamers. TCRdb redid the calling of the immunoSEQ multiplex PCR reads with MiXCR, one entry per CDR3 protein. The table lists around 270,000 distinct CDR3 sequences, approximately 90% of them singletons. The sequenced material came from CD8+ T cells from PBMCs. All receptors derive from a human donor with multiple sclerosis.

V and J are TRBV12-3 or TRBV12-4 and TRBJ2-5; D perhaps matches TRBD1 (6 bases). Trimming shortened V by 6 bases and J by 4 bases, and 15 bases separated the two germline ends. The CDR3 is made up of 14 amino acids. The CDR3 DNA reads TGTGCCAGCAGCCCCGAAGGGACACTAGAGACCCAGTACTTC. Protein product: CASSPEGTLETQYF.

The chain combines TRBV20-1 with TRBJ2-7; 7 bases are shared with TRBD2. The germline CDR1 and CDR2 sequences are DFQATT and SNEGSKA (reference sequence). Unmatched junction bases numbered 9, after V lost 3 bases and J lost 4 bases. This CDR3 contains 14 residues. For the CDR3, the DNA is TGCAGTGCTAGTTGGGGTCGCGGGGGATACGAGCAGTACTTC. Residues: CSASWGRGGYEQYF.

This CDR3 is CSAPGQGQTQYF. CDR3 sequence (DNA): TGCAGTGCCCCAGGACAGGGACAGACCCAGTACTTC. The chain links TRBV20-1 to TRBJ2-5; 8 bases match TRBD1. CDR1 is DFQATT, CDR2 SNEGSKA, per germline (reference sequence). The ends lost 6 bases at V and 6 bases at J; junction bases unmatched: 6. This CDR3 has 12 residues.

Comments on this clonotype: One junction end does not reproduce the germline sequence, and a read error may be involved. V usage is TRBV6-4 and J usage is TRBJ2-1; D unclear. Germline V gene sequence: CDR1 MRHNA, CDR2 SNTAGT. The CDR3 spans 16 residues. Written as DNA, the CDR3 is TGTGCCAGCAGTGACTCCCCAGGAAGCTTCTACAATGAGCAGCTCTTC. Its translation is CASSDSPGSFYNEQLF.

The V call is TRBV12-3 or TRBV12-4, the J call TRBJ2-7; D possibly uses TRBD1 or TRBD2 (5 bases each). The CDR3 covers 14 residues. The V and J ends lost 5 bases and 3 bases respectively, with 14 bases between them. In DNA, the CDR3 is TGTGCCAGCAGTCCCACTACGAGGGGCTACGAGCAGTACTTC. Amino acid sequence: CASSPTTRGYEQYF.

The chain carries TRBV12-3 or TRBV12-4 and TRBJ2-4; TRBD2 matches 7 bases. Trimming cost V 5 bases and J 8 bases; bases outside gene matches: 6. CDR3 length: 13 amino acids. The CDR3 spells CASSPGGSDIQYF. CDR3 nucleotide sequence: TGTGCCAGCAGTCCCGGGGGGTCGGACATTCAGTACTTC.

This sequence joins TRBV12-3 or TRBV12-4 and TRBJ2-1; TRBD1 might be the D (6 bases). CDR3 length: 16 amino acids. The ends were cut back, 4 bases at V and 2 bases at J, with 15 bases in the middle. CDR3 amino acids: CASSYPFRGPYNEQFF. The CDR3 nucleotides read TGTGCCAGCAGTTATCCCTTCAGGGGTCCCTACAATGAGCAGTTCTTC.

The CDR3 loop reads CASSIGRGNQPQHF. CDR3 DNA sequence: TGTGCCAGTAGTATCGGACGCGGCAATCAGCCCCAGCATTTT. This chain connects TRBV19 to TRBJ1-5; no firm D call. This CDR3 is built from 14 residues. Looked up from germline, CDR1 is LNHDA and CDR2 is SQIVND (reference sequence). Trimming took off 3 bases at V and 2 bases at J, with 8 bases between the two ends.

The genes are TRBV9 and TRBJ2-7; 8 bases line up with TRBD2. This CDR3 contains 14 residues. Germline V gene lookup returns CDR1 SGDLS and CDR2 YYNGEE. V dropped 0 bases and J dropped 7; count of bases not matched to a gene: 6. This CDR3 is CASSVGVLAGEQYF. CDR3 coding DNA: TGTGCCAGCAGCGTAGGAGTCCTAGCGGGTGAGCAGTACTTC.

The rearrangement joins TRBV6-2 or TRBV6-3 to TRBJ1-1; D is perhaps TRBD1 (5 bases). Per the germline V gene, CDR1 is MNHEY and CDR2 is SVGEGT. V was clipped by 4 bases and J by 0 bases, with 18 bases between them. The CDR3 contains 17 residues. The chain's CDR3 is CASSSDIPVVLNTEAFF. CDR3 coding DNA: TGTGCCAGCAGTTCGGACATCCCCGTCGTGCTGAACACTGAAGCTTTCTTT.

This sequence joins TRBV7-9 and TRBJ1-6, with 8 nucleotides matching TRBD1. The CDR3 extends over 15 amino acids. V shed 8 bases and J 4 bases; nucleotides not matched to a gene: 7. Germline CDR1 SEHNR, CDR2 FQNEAQ (reference sequence). CDR3 amino acids: CASGKDREYNSPLHF. The DNA for the CDR3 is TGTGCCAGCGGCAAGGACAGGGAATATAATTCACCCCTCCACTTT.

This clonotype was observed a single time. The chain is built from TRBV9 and TRBJ2-1; 9 positions agree with TRBD2. The CDR3 consists of 14 residues. The germline V gene encodes CDR1 SGDLS and CDR2 YYNGEE. Unmatched junction bases numbered 6, after V lost 3 bases and J lost 8 bases. CDR3 DNA sequence: TGTGCCAGCAGCGGCGGGACTAGCTTCCATGAGCAGTTCTTC. Its protein product is CASSGGTSFHEQFF.

This clonotype came up once. The V and J genes are TRBV15 and TRBJ2-7, with a weak D call TRBD2 (6 bases). The CDR3 spans 15 residues. CDR1 LNHNV and CDR2 YYDKDF come from the germline V gene (reference sequence). The V and J ends lost 5 bases and 0 bases respectively, with 14 bases between them. Here the CDR3 DNA reads TGTGCCACCAGCTCGTCCGGGGAGGCCTCCTACGAGCAGTACTTC. This sequence encodes CATSSSGEASYEQYF.

The V call is TRBV19, the J call TRBJ2-1, with a weak D call TRBD2 (5 bases). V was trimmed by 6 bases and J by 6 bases, leaving 9 bases between them. Germline V gene data show CDR1 as LNHDA and CDR2 as SQIVND (reference sequence). The CDR3 is 12 residues long. This chain's CDR3 is CASRMGSNEQFF. CDR3 DNA: TGTGCCAGTAGGATGGGGAGCAATGAGCAGTTCTTC.

The chain combines TRBV2 with TRBJ2-1, with TRBD2 matching over 11 bases. Per the germline V gene, CDR1 is SNHLY and CDR2 is FYNNEI. V was pared by 10 bases and J by 4 bases, with 3 bases of the junction left unmatched. The CDR3 sequence is 13 residues long. CDR3 in amino acids: CATRTSGYNEQFF. The CDR3 nucleotides are TGTGCCACCAGGACTAGCGGGTACAATGAGCAGTTCTTC.

The V and J genes are TRBV12-2 and TRBJ2-1; TRBD2 reflects the table's D call only, with no check against the DNA. TRBV12-2 is reported as a pseudogene. The CDR3 sequence is 16 residues long. The CDR3 nucleotides read TGTGCAAGTCGCTTTGACGGGACTAGCGGGAGGAATGAGCAGTTCTTC. Translation: CASRFDGTSGRNEQFF.

The J gene is TRBJ2-1, the V gene TRBV4-3; D remains unclear. Trimming shortened V by 4 bases and J by 4 bases, and 14 bases separated the two germline ends. The CDR3 sequence is 15 residues long. CDR1 LGHNA and CDR2 YSLEER come from the germline V gene. The CDR3 DNA reads as TGCGCCAGCAGCCCGACACCCGCGACTTACAATGAGCAGTTCTTC. It is translated as CASSPTPATYNEQFF.

V usage is TRBV6-2 or TRBV6-3 and J usage is TRBJ2-7; D gene ambiguous. The V gene's germline CDR1 is MNHEY and CDR2 SVGEGT. The CDR3 sequence is 14 residues long. Trimming pared 6 bases from V and 3 bases from J, leaving 15 bases between. In DNA form, the CDR3 reads TGTGCCAGCAGCCTCTCAAATTGGTACTACGAGCAGTACTTC. Its protein is CASSLSNWYYEQYF.